This TCR beta chain was sequenced during a study of shared clonotypes between healthy human individuals. Findings and caveats of the study: The four-donor shared clonotypes exceeded non-shared clonotypes in generation probability, with non-shared ones scoring lower.

Donors, without exception, were Caucasian adults residing in Nashville, Tennessee. As to this clone: What it binds is unknown.

The CDR3 totals 12 residues. The V end lost 5 bases, the J end lost 6 bases, and 10 bases lay between the germline ends. Germline lookup yields CDR1 SEHNR and CDR2 FQNEAQ (reference sequence). Sequencing used immunoSEQ multiplex PCR; TCRdb keeps in-frame clones, though not all of them. The repertoire has about 1.5 million clones, around 98% of them found once; the top ten carry about 0.45%. The clonotype originates from a man aged 30-40 years in good health. Sequenced material: naive CD4+ T cells sorted from blood. Subset specified: CD45RA+ positively selected. V is TRBV7-9 and J is TRBJ1-1; no reliable D call. The CDR3 DNA reads as TGTGCCAGCAGCACTCGAACACCTGAAGCTTTCTTT. It yields the protein CASSTRTPEAFF.